The 12 T cell receptor beta chains given below trace back to one sample, sequenced in a study of cytomegalovirus exposure and HLA in healthy donors. The method was immunoSEQ multiplex PCR; TCRdb's version includes in-frame clones alone and lacks a portion of them. The repertoire has some 150,000 clones, 85% to 90% of them found once; the top ten carry around 2.1%. Sequenced sample: PBMCs. Receptors originate from a human donor in good health.

A word on this clone: Germline and junction disagree at one end, which may indicate a read error. The chain uses TRBV28 and TRBJ1-2, with 7 bases matching TRBD1. In germline, CDR1 is MDHEN, CDR2 SYDVKM. The CDR3 has 11 amino acids. The chain's CDR3 is CASSNRLGTEF. The CDR3 DNA reads as TGTGCCAGCAGTAACCGGTTAGGGACAGAGTTC.

The genes are TRBV13 and TRBJ1-2; 8 nucleotides match TRBD1. With 0 bases clipped from V and 4 bases from J, the junction kept 7 bases outside the gene matches. Germline CDR1 reads PRHDT; CDR2 reads FYEKMQ (reference sequence). There are 16 residues in the CDR3. In DNA, the CDR3 is TGTGCCAGCAGCTTAGGGTCGGCAGGGGGCGCCTATGGCTACACCTTC. It yields the protein CASSLGSAGGAYGYTF.

The chain employs TRBV12-5 and TRBJ1-1; 7 bases are shared with TRBD1. The junction had 4 bases not matched to a gene; V was cut back by 5 bases and J by 4 bases. This CDR3 contains 13 residues. Germline lookup yields CDR1 LGHNT and CDR2 FRNRAP. This chain's CDR3 is CASGPSGGTEAFF. Here the CDR3 DNA reads TGTGCTAGTGGTCCCTCAGGGGGCACTGAAGCTTTCTTT. Combining the CDR3 with reference TRBV12-5 and TRBJ1-1 gives the whole variable domain DARVTQTPRHKVTEMGQEVTMRCQPILGHNTVFWYRQTMMQGLELLAYFRNRAPLDDSGMPKDRFSAEMPDATLATLKIQPSEPRDSAVYFCASGPSGGTEAFFGQGTRLTVV.

The chain has TRBV7-9 and TRBJ2-2; TRBD1 matches 11 bases. The CDR3 runs to 16 residues. With 4 bases clipped from V and 6 bases from J, the junction kept 7 bases outside the gene matches. CDR1 is SEHNR and CDR2 is FQNEAQ in the germline V gene (reference sequence). The CDR3 DNA is TGTGCCAGCAGCTGGACAGGGGGCGCGCCTCCCGGGGAGCTGTTTTTT. Translation: CASSWTGGAPPGELFF.

This clone was recorded a few times. The V call is TRBV15, the J call TRBJ2-3; 8 bases line up with TRBD2. J gave up 1 base and V 0 bases, and 6 bases lay outside the gene matches. The CDR3 is 17 amino acids. Per germline, CDR1 LNHNV and CDR2 YYDKDF (reference sequence). This CDR3 reads CATSRDGRAGGTDTQYF. In DNA form, the CDR3 reads TGTGCCACCAGCAGAGATGGGAGAGCGGGAGGCACAGATACGCAGTATTTT.

V is TRBV4-1 and J is TRBJ1-2; TRBD1 aligns across 7 bases. CDR3 length: 17 amino acids. Germline values: CDR1 MGHRA, CDR2 YSYEKL. The J segment lost 5 bases and the V segment lost 1 base, leaving 13 bases of the junction unmatched. CDR3 amino acids: CASSQVLDRNSRYGYTF. CDR3 sequence (DNA): TGCGCCAGCAGCCAAGTTCTGGACAGGAACTCGAGGTATGGCTACACCTTC.

Here the CDR3 reads CASSEWDLASQPQHF. DNA for the CDR3: TGTGCCAGCAGTGAATGGGACTTAGCCTCTCAGCCCCAGCATTTT. V is TRBV6-1 and J is TRBJ1-5, with a tentative D call TRBD1 (5 bases). The CDR3 loop spans 15 amino acids. V lost 2 bases and J lost 6, with 14 bases in between. CDR1 is MNHNS, CDR2 SASEGT, per germline.

Here the CDR3 DNA reads TGTGCCAGCAGTTTGGGTTGGGGGGGCGAAATCTCTGGGGCCAACGTCCTGACTTTC. Translated, it gives CASSLGWGGEISGANVLTF. This sequence joins TRBV28 and TRBJ2-6; D perhaps matches TRBD2 (7 bases). Deletions cut 3 bases from V and 0 bases from J, with 18 bases between. Per germline, CDR1 MDHEN and CDR2 SYDVKM. The CDR3 extends over 19 amino acids.

This clone occurred once. The rearrangement links TRBV15 to TRBJ1-1, with 11 bases aligning to TRBD1. The CDR3 totals 15 residues. After removal of 5 bases from V and 1 base from J, the junction contained 3 bases not matched to a gene. CDR1 and CDR2 (germline): LNHNV, YYDKDF (reference sequence). The CDR3 DNA reads TGTGCCACCAGCGGGGGGACAGGGGGGAACACTGAAGCTTTCTTT. Encoded protein: CATSGGTGGNTEAFF.

This chain joins TRBV29-1 and TRBJ1-1, with TRBD1 as a possible D gene (5 bases). Trimming removed 8 bases from V and 5 bases from J, with 21 bases in between. Germline assignment: CDR1 SQVTM and CDR2 ANQGSEA. CDR3 length: 14 amino acids. CDR3 in DNA: TGCAGCCTCTCGGGCGGGGAACGGGGGACTGAAGCTTTCTTT. Translation gives CSLSGGERGTEAFF. Combining the CDR3 with reference TRBV29-1 and TRBJ1-1 gives the whole variable domain SAVISQKPSRDICQRGTSLTIQCQVDSQVTMMFWYRQQPGQSLTLIATANQGSEATYESGFVIDKFPISRPNLTFSTLTVSNMSPEDSSIYLCSLSGGERGTEAFFGQGTRLTVV.

The chain recombines TRBV7-9 with TRBJ2-3; 7 bases map to TRBD2. V trimming: 1 base; J trimming: 3 bases; junction bases outside the gene matches: 10. Germline-derived CDR1 and CDR2 are SEHNR and FQNEAQ (reference sequence). This CDR3 comprises 17 residues. CDR3 sequence: CASSLGEGGSSTDTQYF. The CDR3 bases are TGTGCCAGCAGCTTAGGAGAAGGCGGGAGTTCGACAGATACGCAGTATTTT.

V and J are TRBV18 and TRBJ1-2; TRBD1 might be the D (6 bases). Between the trimmed V and J ends, which lost 6 bases and 4 bases, there was a span of 18 bases. Looked up from germline, CDR1 is KGHSH and CDR2 is LQKENI. The CDR3 spans 15 residues. CDR3 sequence: CASSDGSTGAYGYTF. The CDR3 bases are TGTGCCAGCTCCGACGGGTCGACAGGCGCCTATGGCTACACCTTC.